This T cell receptor (beta chain) was documented in a study of T cell changes during pregnancy in multiple sclerosis. Assay: immunoSEQ multiplex PCR; the TCRdb copy retains only in-frame clones and omits some. The data show about 77,000 clones, roughly 91% seen once. The CDR3 has 16 amino acids. V lost 1 base to trimming and J lost 4 bases; unmatched junction nucleotides: 7. The germline V gene encodes CDR1 SNHLY and CDR2 FYNNEI. This chain joins TRBV2 and TRBJ1-5; 7 nucleotides match TRBD1. This TCR was recovered from a female donor in good health, enrolled as a control in a pregnancy study. This material consisted of peripheral blood, taken after pregnancy. CDR3 bases: TGTGCCAGCAGTGAAGGTAGTATACAGGGGAATCAGCCCCAGCATTTT. Translating it yields CASSEGSIQGNQPQHF.